This T cell receptor (beta chain) was observed in a study of OX40 agonist ivuxolimab in advanced cancers. Study results and limitations: Clonal expansion from baseline to week 6 occurred in both CD4+ and CD8+ T cells.

This table comes from immunoSEQ multiplex PCR, and its TCRdb copy is limited to in-frame clones, with some not included. The sample yields about 150,000 clones, 85% to 95% seen once. Germline loops: CDR1 LNHDA, CDR2 SQIVND (reference sequence). Trimming took off 5 bases at V and 3 bases at J, with 11 bases between the two ends. The length of the CDR3 is 14 residues. Regarding this clone: Its antigen is as yet unknown.

V and J are TRBV19 and TRBJ1-3; TRBD1 is a possible D gene (5 bases). This specimen was CD4+ or CD8+ T cells sorted from blood, taken in a trial of the OX40 agonist ivuxolimab. The TCR comes from an adult with an advanced solid tumor such as melanoma, head and neck, liver or kidney cancer. CDR3 protein: CASSVQVGGNTIYF. The CDR3 DNA reads TGTGCCAGTAGTGTACAGGTCGGTGGAAACACCATATATTTT.